The source of this TCR beta chain is a study of blood T cell repertoires in COVID-19. CDR3 length: 15 residues. V lost 1 base and J 3 bases, leaving 12 bases between the germline ends. Germline CDR1 and CDR2: SNHLY and FYNNEI. Living in 24 US areas, the participants were between about 18 and 100 years of age. Self-reported history from a screening survey and questionnaire set each donor's cohort. The assay was immunoSEQ multiplex PCR, and TCRdb's table has in-frame clones only and misses some. The sample lists about 150,000 clones; 88% were seen once. The clonotype was recovered from a woman aged 25 to 39 with acute COVID-19. Sequencing was performed on PBMCs or T cells enriched from blood (not recorded which). The J gene is TRBJ1-1, the V gene TRBV2; no clear D gene. CDR3 region: CASSEGWATDTEAFF. CDR3 sequence (DNA): TGTGCCAGCAGTGAAGGTTGGGCCACGGACACTGAAGCTTTCTTT.